Below are 8 T cell receptor beta chains sequenced from a single sample in a study of technical replicates of blood from four donors. Profiled with immunoSEQ multiplex PCR; TCRdb holds only in-frame clones, not every one. Seen here are approximately 87,000 clones, around 94% observed once, and the top ten hold over 0.25%. Material: T cells isolated from PBMCs. These receptors were collected from a human donor in good health.

This sequence joins TRBV7-8 and TRBJ1-4; D gene uncertain. CDR3 length: 13 amino acids. Germline values: CDR1 SGHVS, CDR2 FQNEAQ. The V end was cut by 0 bases, the J end by 8 bases, with 7 bases between. Here the CDR3 DNA reads TGTGCCAGCAGCTTAGCGAAACAGGAAAAACTGTTTTTT. It encodes CASSLAKQEKLFF.

The chain joins TRBV6-1 to TRBJ2-6, with 7 bases lining up with TRBD1. The ends lost 4 bases at V and 1 base at J; junction bases unmatched: 1. CDR1 is MNHNS and CDR2 is SASEGT in the germline V gene. The CDR3 is made up of 15 amino acids. CDR3 amino acids: CASSGTGSGANVLTF. The CDR3 bases are TGTGCCAGCAGTGGGACAGGATCTGGGGCCAACGTCCTGACTTTC.

The rearrangement joins TRBV9 to TRBJ1-6; D possibly corresponds to TRBD1 (5 bases). Germline V lookup: CDR1 SGDLS, CDR2 YYNGEE. V dropped 2 bases and J dropped 0 bases, with 15 bases sitting between them. The CDR3 has 18 amino acids. CDR3 sequence reads: CASSVGHDASSYNSPLHF. CDR3 bases: TGTGCCAGCAGCGTTGGACACGACGCTAGCTCCTATAATTCACCCCTCCACTTT. The whole variable domain, filled in from reference TRBV9 and TRBJ1-6, reads DSGVTQTPKHLITATGQRVTLRCSPRSGDLSVYWYQQSLDQGLQFLIQYYNGEERAKGNILERFSAQQFPDLHSELNLSSLELGDSALYFCASSVGHDASSYNSPLHFGNGTRLTVT.

V and J are TRBV9 and TRBJ2-2, with D possibly matching TRBD2 (5 bases). The CDR3 covers 15 residues. V was trimmed by 4 bases and J by 5 bases, leaving 15 bases between them. Germline V gives CDR1 SGDLS, CDR2 YYNGEE. The CDR3 spells CASSSGDQTTGELFF. The DNA of the CDR3 is TGTGCCAGCAGCAGCGGCGATCAAACTACCGGGGAGCTGTTTTTT.

The rearrangement links TRBV13 to TRBJ1-1, with a tentative D call TRBD1 (5 bases). Deletions cut 4 bases from V and 0 bases from J, with 12 bases between. The CDR3 totals 15 residues. Germline CDR1 reads PRHDT; CDR2 reads FYEKMQ (reference sequence). The CDR3 region has the DNA TGTGCCAGCAGCTCCCCATACAGGATGAACACTGAAGCTTTCTTT. Translated, it gives CASSSPYRMNTEAFF.

The rearrangement uses TRBV5-1 and TRBJ2-1; TRBD2 matches at 7 bases. CDR1 and CDR2 (germline): SGHRS, YFSETQ. The CDR3 totals 14 residues. The V gene end was trimmed by 3 bases and the J gene end by 5 bases; junction bases not matched to a gene: 5. The CDR3 loop reads CASSSAGLNNEQFF. CDR3 in DNA: TGCGCCAGCAGCTCAGCGGGGTTAAACAATGAGCAGTTCTTC.

The CDR3 DNA sequence: TGCGCCAGCAGCCAAGTGGGAGGGGAGGCCGAGCAGTACTTC. Protein: CASSQVGGEAEQYF. This chain uses TRBV4-1 with TRBJ2-7; 7 nucleotides match TRBD2. CDR1 is MGHRA and CDR2 is YSYEKL in the germline V gene. Trimming removed 1 base from V and 6 bases from J; junction bases left unmatched: 6. CDR3 length: 14 residues.

The chain couples TRBV6-1 to TRBJ2-2; D not resolved. The V gene lost 6 bases and the J gene lost 2 bases, with 7 bases spanning the gap. CDR1 MNHNS and CDR2 SASEGT come from the germline V gene. The CDR3 extends over 13 amino acids. The CDR3, as DNA: TGTGCCAGCAGGCCTAGAAACACCGGGGAGCTGTTTTTT. Amino acid sequence: CASRPRNTGELFF.